This T cell receptor beta chain was documented in a study of post-analysis software for immune sequencing data. Study findings and constraints: Controls had lower frequencies than patients of roughly five TRBV segments, which included TRBV5-6, TRBV5-1 and TRBV20-1. Multiple sclerosis patients showed significantly lower normalized Chao1 diversity than controls did.

Germline V gives CDR1 SGHVS, CDR2 FNYEAQ. The CDR3 spans 18 residues. V lost 3 bases, J lost 2 bases, and 9 bases stayed unmatched. Unique molecular identifiers were carried by the TCR beta cDNA libraries. Roughly 500,000 cDNA molecules were recovered from an input of about 1 to 10 million T cells. TCRdb redid the calling of the PCR reads with MiXCR, one entry per CDR3 protein. This sample has approximately 460,000 distinct CDR3 sequences, with around 40% found just once. This clonotype was recorded a few times. Its target is unknown. The sequence was obtained from a girl between 10 and 17 years old with multiple sclerosis. The sequenced sample consisted of blood. The chain couples TRBV7-6 to TRBJ2-3; 12 nucleotides agree with TRBD1. The CDR3 is CASSFSIRGQGATDTQYF. CDR3 bases: TGTGCCAGCAGCTTCAGCATAAGGGGACAGGGGGCCACAGATACGCAGTATTTT.